A selection of T cell receptor beta chains follows, all from one sample in a study of spatial heterogeneity in lung cancer. Via MiXCR, TCRdb re-called the 5' RACE reads, giving one row per CDR3 protein. The sample records 25,000 to 35,000 distinct CDR3 sequences, almost 5.5% being singletons. The specimen was PBMCs, collected at follow-up. Receptor source: a female donor with early-stage non-small cell lung cancer. The CDR3 runs from the conserved cysteine through the conserved F or W. D genes are given only for firm matches. Only part of the rows carry a size: once, few, many, or a class if the clone is expanded.

j_call	clone_size	v_call	d_call	cdr3_nt	cdr3_aa
TRBJ2-2	many	TRBV23-1	TRBD2	TGCGCCAGCAGTCAATCGACTAGCCCCTCGAACACCGGGGAGCTGTTTTTT	CASSQSTSPSNTGELFF
TRBJ1-1	many	TRBV28	NA	TGTGCCAGCAGTTCAAGTAAGGGGCCCACAGGGACTGAAGCTTTCTTT	CASSSSKGPTGTEAFF
TRBJ2-5	many	TRBV12-3/TRBV12-4	NA	TGTGCCAGCGGCGGCCCCCCGGGGTTGGGGGAGACCCAGTACTTC	CASGGPPGLGETQYF
TRBJ1-6	NA	TRBV20-1	NA	TGCAGTGCTAGAGATTCAGGGGTCGGCTCCTATAATTCACCCCTCCACTTT	CSARDSGVGSYNSPLHF
TRBJ1-2	NA	TRBV7-3	TRBD1	TGTGCCAGCAGCTTAGGGGACAGGGGCTATGGCTACACCTTC	CASSLGDRGYGYTF
TRBJ2-7	many	TRBV9	NA	TGTGCCAGCGCCGGGGAAGGGGCGGCCGAGCAGTACTTC	CASAGEGAAEQYF
TRBJ2-3	few	TRBV5-1	TRBD2	TGCGCCAGCAGCCCTGACCCGGGGAGGGACGCAGATACGCAGTATTTT	CASSPDPGRDADTQYF
TRBJ1-1	many	TRBV28	NA	TGTGCCAGCAGTTTATTGGGAAGCGGGACTGAAGCTTTCTTT	CASSLLGSGTEAFF
TRBJ2-3	many	TRBV7-9	NA	TGTGCCAGCAGCTTAAGCACAGATACGCAGTATTTT	CASSLSTDTQYF
TRBJ2-2	few	TRBV2	NA	TGTGCCTACAAGCGGGTGAACACCGGGGAGCTGTTTTTT	CAYKRVNTGELFF
TRBJ1-1	few	TRBV2	NA	TGTGCCAGCAGTCCTGGGTGGACTGAAGCTTTCTTT	CASSPGWTEAFF
TRBJ2-3	many	TRBV7-2	NA	TGTGCCAGCAGCTTAGGAGGGGGAGGAGATACGCAGTATTTT	CASSLGGGGDTQYF
TRBJ1-5	NA	TRBV6-1	TRBD1	TGTGCCAGCAGGTGGGGACAGGGGAAAAATCAGCCCCAGCATTTT	CASRWGQGKNQPQHF
TRBJ2-2	many	TRBV10-2	NA	TGCGCCAGTACAGGGATAACCCCCGGGGAGCTGTTTTTT	CASTGITPGELFF
TRBJ2-2	many	TRBV6-1	TRBD1	TGTGCCAGCACCTGGACAGGGACCGGGGAGCTGTTTTTT	CASTWTGTGELFF
TRBJ2-2	medium-sized	TRBV2	TRBD2	TGTGCCAGCATTCGGCTAGCGGGCTCCGGGGAGCTGTTTTTT	CASIRLAGSGELFF
TRBJ2-3	many	TRBV20-1	TRBD2	TGCAGTGCTGAACCGACTAGCGGGCTCGGAGATACGCAGTATTTT	CSAEPTSGLGDTQYF
TRBJ2-7	NA	TRBV7-2	TRBD1	TGTGCCAGCAGCGCGGGACAGGGGACCTCTATGGAGCAGTACTTC	CASSAGQGTSMEQYF
TRBJ2-7	NA	TRBV12-3/TRBV12-4	NA	TGTGCCAGCAGTCCCTCGGCCTCCTACGAGCAGTACTTC	CASSPSASYEQYF
TRBJ2-7	NA	TRBV7-2	TRBD1	TGTGCCAGCAGCTTAAGGGACAGGGGGTCCGAGCAGTACTTC	CASSLRDRGSEQYF
TRBJ2-5	many	TRBV7-2	NA	TGTGCCAGCAGCTTAGGTTCTGGGGGCCGGGAGACCCAGTACTTC	CASSLGSGGRETQYF
TRBJ2-1	few	TRBV10-3	NA	TGTGCCATCAGTGAGTCAGTAGGGTCCTACAATGAGCAGTTCTTC	CAISESVGSYNEQFF
TRBJ1-6	NA	TRBV3-1	NA	TGTGCCAGCAGCCCTACAGGCTATTCACCCCTCCACTTT	CASSPTGYSPLHF
TRBJ2-3	many	TRBV7-6	NA	TGTGCCAGCAGCTTAGACGCGACGAAACTAAGCACAGATACGCAGTATTTT	CASSLDATKLSTDTQYF